This TCR beta chain was identified during a study of CD8+CD57+ T cells in acquired aplastic anemia. Across the study: Recorded DNA amounts for sorted CD4+ and CD8+ cells had an average of approximately 3 ug. Among healthy donors, CD4+ cells averaged roughly 11 million reads. Study-wide points: Patient and control CD8+ Simpson's diversity was not significantly different. Patients and controls had in common 25 to 35 CD8+ CDR3 sequences.

Germline V CDR1 and CDR2: MGHDK, SYGVNS. The CDR3 contains 16 residues. A remark on this clonotype: Its target is not known. The conserved closing phenylalanine or tryptophan is absent in this CDR3, likely reflecting a read error.

Investigators profiled TCR beta VDJ and CDR3 from genomic DNA template. In TCRdb, the reads were re-called with MiXCR into one record per CDR3 protein. The top ten hold 0.95% to 1.2% of the sample, which has about 210,000 distinct CDR3 sequences, roughly 35% seen once. V gene TRBV25-1 combines with J gene TRBJ1-2; D call uncertain. The TCR comes from a human donor in good health, serving as a control. The specimen was sorted CD4+, CD8+, or CD8+CD57+ T cells (not recorded which) from PBMCs. DNA for the CDR3: TGTGTCAGCAGTGATCCAGGCCAGGTGGGGATAGGGAGCTACACCCTC. It specifies CVSSDPGQVGIGSYTL.